Described below is a single T cell receptor beta chain sequence and its context. Its antigen is not known. The protocol was immunoSEQ multiplex PCR, while the TCRdb copy is restricted to in-frame clones and leaves out a portion. The sample has approximately 190,000 clones; around 90% are singletons. The entry originates in a study of T cell responses to AZD1222 COVID-19 vaccine. Overall study context: Pooling of second doses given at about 4 or about 12 weeks was done. Findings and caveats of the study: A reported finding is that nearly half of spike-specific TCRs target unmutated variant regions. No repertoire was sampled before or during the peak T cell response, only after it. Spike regions recognized by vaccine-associated CD4 TCRs spanned the protein, led by 160-218 and 743-854.

This receptor was identified in an adult in good health. The sequencing used peripheral blood, collected on day 0 of AZD1222 vaccination.

The CDR3 reads CASSVDSNYGYTF. The DNA for the CDR3 is TGTGCCAGCAGTGTAGACAGTAACTATGGCTACACCTTC. This chain joins TRBV28 and TRBJ1-2; D is possibly TRBD1 (5 bases). Germline V CDR1 and CDR2: MDHEN, SYDVKM. With 5 bases removed from V and 1 base from J, the gap between germline ends came to 8 bases. This CDR3 is 13 amino acids long.